The sequence of this T cell receptor (beta chain) was determined in a study of T-cell reconstitution after alpha-beta-depleted transplantation in children. The TCRbeta library incorporated unique molecular identifiers. One entry per CDR3 protein results from TCRdb running MiXCR on the PCR reads. The table shows hundreds of thousands of distinct CDR3 sequences, with roughly 18% occurring only once. V shed 7 bases, J shed 4 bases, and the junction held 7 bases outside the gene matches. CDR3 length: 14 residues. CDR1 and CDR2 (germline): MDHEN, SYDVKM. This clonotype was sampled from a male patient aged 2-9 years who had a stem cell transplant for acute lymphoblastic leukemia, so the T cells may come from the graft donor. Material: PBMCs, mostly from graft donor cells, obtained 360 days after TCRalphabeta/CD19-depleted stem cell transplant. The genes are TRBV28 and TRBJ1-5; TRBD1 matches at 7 bases. CDR3 region: CASITGTVNQPQHF. The CDR3 coding sequence is TGTGCCAGCATCACCGGGACAGTAAATCAGCCCCAGCATTTT. The full variable domain, completed using reference TRBV28 and TRBJ1-5, is DVKVTQSSRYLVKRTGEKVFLECVQDMDHENMFWYRQDPGLGLRLIYFSYDVKMKEKGDIPEGYSVSREKKERFSLILESASTNQTSMYLCASITGTVNQPQHFGDGTRLSIL.